Detailed here is one T cell receptor (beta chain). Profiling relied on immunoSEQ multiplex PCR, and the TCRdb table lists in-frame clones only, not all of them. The table lists fewer than 350,000 clones, around 88% of them singletons. This sample is part of a study of blood T cell repertoires in COVID-19. Study-level information: PBMCs, B-cell-depleted T cells, or T cells were the source of the cDNA or gDNA that made up the material.

The length of the CDR3 is 13 residues. Trimming took 3 bases from V and 5 from J, leaving 10 bases between them. The chain recombines TRBV12-3 or TRBV12-4 with TRBJ1-1; D gene unclear. Input material: peripheral blood. This TCR came from a woman aged 25 to 45 who had recovered from COVID-19. CDR3 in amino acids: CASSLRVGTEAFF. The CDR3 region has the DNA TGTGCCAGCAGTTTGAGGGTGGGTACTGAAGCTTTCTTT.